The 24 T cell receptor beta chains below come from one sample, sequenced in a study of blood T cell repertoires in COVID-19. Clones were read by immunoSEQ multiplex PCR, and TCRdb kept only the in-frame ones, dropping some. This table holds some 250,000 clones, less than 90% found once. Sequenced input: peripheral blood. These receptors were taken from a woman in her 30s with COVID-19, enrolled during active disease.

This clone was picked up one time. The chain uses TRBV6-5 and TRBJ2-7; possible D gene TRBD2, 6 bases. This CDR3 spans 14 amino acids. CDR1 MNHEY and CDR2 SVGAGI come from the germline V gene. Trimming stripped 6 bases from V and 5 bases from J, with 17 bases between. CDR3: CASSLGSLFDEQYF. CDR3 coding DNA: TGTGCCAGCAGCCTCGGGAGTCTGTTCGACGAGCAGTACTTC.

CDR3 sequence: CASSWGQGEKDEQYF. As DNA, the CDR3 is TGCGCCAGCAGCTGGGGACAGGGCGAGAAAGACGAGCAGTACTTC. The genes are TRBV5-1 and TRBJ2-7; 9 bases are shared with TRBD1. V was clipped by 3 bases and J by 5 bases; unmatched bases: 9. Germline values: CDR1 SGHRS, CDR2 YFSETQ. The CDR3 loop spans 15 amino acids.

The J gene is TRBJ2-2, the V gene TRBV5-1; 8 bases match TRBD1. Germline V gene lookup returns CDR1 SGHRS and CDR2 YFSETQ. V was clipped by 0 bases and J by 7 bases; unmatched bases: 5. CDR3 length: 15 amino acids. The CDR3 region has the DNA TGCGCCAGCAGCTTGGGACAGGGGTATGGCGGGGAGCTGTTTTTT. It translates to CASSLGQGYGGELFF.

The chain links TRBV5-1 to TRBJ2-7, with D perhaps TRBD1 (5 bases). V gave up 2 bases and J gave up 0 bases, with 12 bases separating them. This CDR3 has 15 amino acids. In germline, CDR1 is SGHRS, CDR2 YFSETQ. Here the CDR3 reads CASSFTTDNSYEQYF. CDR3 in DNA: TGCGCCAGCAGCTTCACTACGGACAACTCCTACGAGCAGTACTTC. Full variable domain (remainder filled in from reference TRBV5-1 and TRBJ2-7): KAGVTQTPRYLIKTRGQQVTLSCSPISGHRSVSWYQQTPGQGLQFLFEYFSETQRNKGNFPGRFSGRQFSNSRSEMNVSTLELGDSALYLCASSFTTDNSYEQYFGPGTRLTVT.

V usage is TRBV30 and J usage is TRBJ2-7; 11 positions agree with TRBD2. V lost 2 bases and J lost 2; bases outside the gene matches: 5. The CDR3 is 15 residues long. Germline CDR1 GTSNPN, CDR2 SVGIG (reference sequence). The CDR3 protein is CAWSWGLAETYEQYF. The DNA for the CDR3 is TGTGCCTGGAGTTGGGGACTAGCGGAAACCTACGAGCAGTACTTC.

V gene TRBV5-4 combines with J gene TRBJ1-1, with D unresolved. Germline loops: CDR1 SGHNT, CDR2 YYREEE (reference sequence). There are 13 residues in the CDR3. Trimming pared 2 bases from V and 1 base from J, leaving 6 bases between. CDR3 sequence reads: CASSFYGNTEAFF. In DNA form, the CDR3 reads TGTGCCAGCAGCTTCTACGGGAACACTGAAGCTTTCTTT.

Written as DNA, the CDR3 is TGTGCCAGCAGTGCCCCGACAGGGGCTCTTAGCAATCAGCCCCAGCATTTT. It codes for CASSAPTGALSNQPQHF. This chain joins TRBV6-1 and TRBJ1-5, with 8 positions matching TRBD1. The CDR3 has 17 amino acids. Trimming at V came to 4 bases and at J to 0 bases, leaving 8 bases not matched to a gene. Germline V gene data show CDR1 as MNHNS and CDR2 as SASEGT.

The chain combines TRBV5-6 with TRBJ1-3, with D perhaps matching TRBD1 (6 bases). Looked up from germline, CDR1 is SGHDT and CDR2 is YYEEEE. Deletions cut 4 bases from V and 0 bases from J, with 17 bases between. This CDR3 is built from 17 residues. CDR3 nucleotides: TGTGCCAGCAGCGGCAGTCAAACAGGGTTCTCTGGAAACACCATATATTTT. As protein: CASSGSQTGFSGNTIYF.

DNA for the CDR3: TGTGCCAGTAGATCCTCGGAGGCCGGTGAAGCTTTCTTT. Residues: CASRSSEAGEAFF. The chain has TRBV27 and TRBJ1-1; D remains unclear. Germline V gene lookup returns CDR1 MNHEY and CDR2 SMNVEV (reference sequence). The CDR3 covers 13 residues. V dropped 9 bases and J dropped 7 bases, with 18 bases sitting between them.

J is TRBJ2-7 and V is TRBV7-9; a weak D match, TRBD2 (5 bases). The CDR3 runs to 17 residues. CDR1 is SEHNR, CDR2 FQNEAQ, per germline (reference sequence). V was shortened by 6 bases and J by 1 base, with 22 bases between the two germline ends. CDR3 protein: CASSLKSGSAMSYEQYF. In DNA form, the CDR3 reads TGTGCCAGCAGTTTAAAGTCGGGGTCAGCAATGTCCTACGAGCAGTACTTC.

The chain combines TRBV7-9 with TRBJ1-2; TRBD1 agrees at 7 bases. After removal of 6 bases from V and 8 bases from J, the junction contained 3 bases not matched to a gene. The CDR3 sequence is 11 residues long. Germline values: CDR1 SEHNR, CDR2 FQNEAQ (reference sequence). CDR3 DNA: TGTGCCAGCAGTCGACAGGGAGGCTACACCTTC. It codes for CASSRQGGYTF.

The chain is built from TRBV3-1 (or the pseudogene TRBV3-2) and TRBJ2-4; TRBD2 is a possible D gene (6 bases). CDR3 size: 17 residues. Germline V gene sequence: CDR1 LGHDT, CDR2 YNNKEL (reference sequence). With 0 bases removed from V and 1 base from J, the gap between germline ends came to 13 bases. The CDR3 bases are TGTGCCAGCAGCCAAGAATCGGAGGGCTTCGCCAAAAACATTCAGTACTTC. It codes for CASSQESEGFAKNIQYF.

The sample holds one count of this clone. The chain's CDR3 is CASSRADGGTDTQYF. CDR3 sequence (DNA): TGTGCCAGCAGCCGAGCGGACGGGGGCACAGATACGCAGTATTTT. This sequence joins TRBV7-9 and TRBJ2-3; D possibly corresponds to TRBD2 (5 bases). This CDR3 contains 15 residues. Germline values: CDR1 SEHNR, CDR2 FQNEAQ (reference sequence). V was clipped by 5 bases and J by 1 base, with 13 bases between them.

The rearrangement uses TRBV10-3 and TRBJ2-3; TRBD2 agrees at 7 bases. This CDR3 comprises 16 residues. Germline CDR1 ENHRY, CDR2 SYGVKD. The V gene end was trimmed by 6 bases and the J gene end by 0 bases; junction bases not matched to a gene: 9. The CDR3 region is CAISRDYTTSTDTQYF. DNA for the CDR3: TGTGCCATCAGCCGGGACTACACTACTAGCACAGATACGCAGTATTTT.

The V gene is TRBV5-1, the J gene TRBJ2-7, with 10 bases lining up with TRBD1. Trimming cost V 2 bases and J 4 bases; bases outside gene matches: 9. The germline gives CDR1 SGHRS, CDR2 YFSETQ. The CDR3 is made up of 16 amino acids. The CDR3, as DNA: TGCGCCAGCAGCTTACGTCCGACAGGGGGCGTATACGAGCAGTACTTC. It yields the protein CASSLRPTGGVYEQYF.

The J gene is TRBJ1-2, the V gene TRBV10-2; weak D call: TRBD1 (6 bases). Deletions cut 2 bases from V and 4 bases from J, with 14 bases between. Looked up from germline, CDR1 is WSHSY and CDR2 is SAAADI. The CDR3 runs 15 residues. As DNA, the CDR3 is TGCGCCAGCAGTGAGAGGGGGGGGAGGGCCTATGGCTACACCTTC. This gives the protein CASSERGGRAYGYTF.

The V and J genes are TRBV3-1 (or the pseudogene TRBV3-2) and TRBJ2-5; perhaps TRBD2 as D (6 bases). There are 16 residues in the CDR3. Germline CDR1 and CDR2: LGHDT and YNNKEL (reference sequence). V lost 0 bases, J lost 3 bases, and 14 bases lay in between. DNA for the CDR3: TGTGCCAGCAGCCAAGATCTAGGGACGGGAGAAGAGACCCAGTACTTC. This encodes CASSQDLGTGEETQYF.

V is TRBV27 and J is TRBJ1-1; D is possibly TRBD1 (6 bases). The CDR3 extends over 16 amino acids. V gave up 2 bases and J gave up 4 bases, with 17 bases separating them. Germline CDR1 MNHEY, CDR2 SMNVEV (reference sequence). In DNA, the CDR3 is TGTGCCAGCAGTTTACTCGCGGGGGCTAGGGGCACTGAAGCTTTCTTT. Encoded protein: CASSLLAGARGTEAFF.

The J gene is TRBJ2-7, the V gene TRBV11-2, with 13 bases identical to TRBD2. The germline V gene encodes CDR1 SGHAT and CDR2 FQNNGV. The CDR3 is made up of 13 amino acids. V was clipped by 7 bases and J by 4 bases; unmatched bases: 1. The CDR3 DNA is TGTGCCAGCACGGGACTAGCGGGGTACGAGCAGTACTTC. Its translation: CASTGLAGYEQYF.

The chain employs TRBV6-5 and TRBJ1-5; D may be TRBD1 (5 bases). With 7 bases removed from V and 6 bases from J, the gap between germline ends came to 19 bases. The germline gives CDR1 MNHEY, CDR2 SVGAGI. CDR3 length: 15 amino acids. CDR3 bases: TGTGCCAGCACCGCCACAGGATTCCAGGGTCAGCCCCAGCATTTT. Its translation: CASTATGFQGQPQHF.

This clone came up a few times. The rearrangement joins TRBV6-2 or TRBV6-3 to TRBJ1-2; 7 nucleotides line up with TRBD1. The CDR3 length is 14 residues. Trimming cost V 2 bases and J 8 bases; bases outside gene matches: 8. Germline CDR1 is MNHEY and CDR2 is SVGEGT. CDR3 in amino acids: CASSYGGGTGGYTF. The CDR3 DNA follows: TGTGCCAGCAGTTACGGAGGGGGCACAGGGGGCTACACCTTC.

V and J are TRBV7-6 and TRBJ2-5; D might be TRBD1 (5 bases). The V gene lost 2 bases and the J gene lost 5 bases, with 18 bases spanning the gap. Per the germline V gene, CDR1 is SGHVS and CDR2 is FNYEAQ. This CDR3 comprises 16 residues. The CDR3 region has the DNA TGTGCCAGCAGCTTAAGTTGGTCGGACAATGGGGAGACCCAGTACTTC. Protein sequence: CASSLSWSDNGETQYF.

The chain uses TRBV11-1 and TRBJ1-2, with D unclear. This CDR3 contains 14 residues. V lost 5 bases and J 4 bases, leaving 14 bases between the germline ends. Germline V gene data show CDR1 as SGHAT and CDR2 as FQDESV (reference sequence). CDR3 sequence (DNA): TGTGCCAGCAGCCCTAGGATAGGATCCTATGGCTACACCTTC. The encoded protein is CASSPRIGSYGYTF.

This chain connects TRBV30 to TRBJ1-5; D remains ambiguous. Germline V gives CDR1 GTSNPN, CDR2 SVGIG (reference sequence). V was pared by 0 bases and J by 6 bases, with 9 bases between. CDR3 size: 13 residues. CDR3 sequence: CAWSVGGSQPQHF. In DNA, the CDR3 is TGTGCCTGGAGTGTAGGAGGGAGTCAGCCCCAGCATTTT. Full variable domain (outside the CDR3, taken from reference TRBV30 and TRBJ1-5): SQTIHQWPATLVQPVGSPLSLECTVEGTSNPNLYWYRQAAGRGLQLLFYSVGIGQISSEVPQNLSASRPQDRQFILSSKKLLLSDSGFYLCAWSVGGSQPQHFGDGTRLSIL.